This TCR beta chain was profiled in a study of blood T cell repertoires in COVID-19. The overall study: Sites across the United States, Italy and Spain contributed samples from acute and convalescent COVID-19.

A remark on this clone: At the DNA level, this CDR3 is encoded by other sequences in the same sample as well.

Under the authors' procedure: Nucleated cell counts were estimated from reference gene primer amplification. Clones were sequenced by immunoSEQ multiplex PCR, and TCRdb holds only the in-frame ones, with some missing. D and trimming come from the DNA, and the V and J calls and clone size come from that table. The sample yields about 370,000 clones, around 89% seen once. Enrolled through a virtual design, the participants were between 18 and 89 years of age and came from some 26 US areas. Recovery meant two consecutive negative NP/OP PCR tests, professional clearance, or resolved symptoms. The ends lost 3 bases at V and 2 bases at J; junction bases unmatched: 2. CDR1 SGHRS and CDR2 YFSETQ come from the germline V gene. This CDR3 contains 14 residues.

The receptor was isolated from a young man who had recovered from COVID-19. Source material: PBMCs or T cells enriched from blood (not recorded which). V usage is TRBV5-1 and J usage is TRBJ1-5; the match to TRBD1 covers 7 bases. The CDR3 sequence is CASSSGTGNQPQHF. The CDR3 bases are TGCGCCAGCAGCTCCGGGACAGGCAATCAGCCCCAGCATTTT.